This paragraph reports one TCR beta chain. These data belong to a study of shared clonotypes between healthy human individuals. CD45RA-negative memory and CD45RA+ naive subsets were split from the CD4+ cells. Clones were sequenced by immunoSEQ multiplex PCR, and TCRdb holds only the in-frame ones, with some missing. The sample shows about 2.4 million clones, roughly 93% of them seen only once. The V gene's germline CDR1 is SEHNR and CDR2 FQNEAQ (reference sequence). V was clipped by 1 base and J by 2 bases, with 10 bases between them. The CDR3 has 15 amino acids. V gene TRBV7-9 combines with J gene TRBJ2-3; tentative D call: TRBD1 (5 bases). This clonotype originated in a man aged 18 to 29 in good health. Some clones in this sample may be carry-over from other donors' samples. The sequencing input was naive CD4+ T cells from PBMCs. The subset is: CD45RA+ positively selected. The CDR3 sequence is CASSLVKGHTDTQYF. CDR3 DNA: TGTGCCAGCAGCTTAGTCAAGGGGCACACAGATACGCAGTATTTT.